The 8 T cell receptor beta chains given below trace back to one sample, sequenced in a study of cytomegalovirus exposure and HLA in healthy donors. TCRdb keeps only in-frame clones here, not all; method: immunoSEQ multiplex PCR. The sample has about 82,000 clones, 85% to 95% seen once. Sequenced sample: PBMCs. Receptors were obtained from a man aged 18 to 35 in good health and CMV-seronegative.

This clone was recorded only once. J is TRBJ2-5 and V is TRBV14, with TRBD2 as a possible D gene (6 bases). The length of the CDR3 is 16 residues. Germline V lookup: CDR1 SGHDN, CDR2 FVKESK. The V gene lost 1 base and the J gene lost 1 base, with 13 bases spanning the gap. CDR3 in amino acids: CASSQVGGIIQETQYF. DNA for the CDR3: TGTGCCAGCAGCCAAGTCGGAGGGATCATCCAAGAGACCCAGTACTTC.

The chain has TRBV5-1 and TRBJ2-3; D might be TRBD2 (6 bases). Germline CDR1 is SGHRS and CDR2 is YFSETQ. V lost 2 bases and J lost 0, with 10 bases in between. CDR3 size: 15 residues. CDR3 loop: CASSLGGDSTDTQYF. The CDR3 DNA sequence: TGCGCCAGCAGCTTAGGCGGGGATAGCACAGATACGCAGTATTTT.

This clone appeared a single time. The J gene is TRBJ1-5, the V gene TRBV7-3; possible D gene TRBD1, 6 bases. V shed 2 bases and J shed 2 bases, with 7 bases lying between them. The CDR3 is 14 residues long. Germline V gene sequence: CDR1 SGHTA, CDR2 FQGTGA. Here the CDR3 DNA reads TGTGCCAGCAGCTTATCAGGGGGCAATCAGCCCCAGCATTTT. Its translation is CASSLSGGNQPQHF.

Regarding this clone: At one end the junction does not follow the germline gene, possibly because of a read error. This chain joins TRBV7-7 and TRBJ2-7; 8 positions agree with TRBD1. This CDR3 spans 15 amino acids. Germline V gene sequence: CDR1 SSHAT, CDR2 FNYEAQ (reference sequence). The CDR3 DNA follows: TGTGCTAGCAGCTCGGGACAGGCCGGGGTAGACGAGCAGTACTTC. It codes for CASSSGQAGVDEQYF.

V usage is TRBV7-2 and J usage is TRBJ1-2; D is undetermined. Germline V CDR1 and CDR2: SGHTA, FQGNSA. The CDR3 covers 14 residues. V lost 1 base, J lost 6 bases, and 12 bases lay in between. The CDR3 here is CASSLVVRLDGYTF. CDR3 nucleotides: TGTGCCAGCAGCTTAGTTGTCCGGTTAGATGGCTACACCTTC.

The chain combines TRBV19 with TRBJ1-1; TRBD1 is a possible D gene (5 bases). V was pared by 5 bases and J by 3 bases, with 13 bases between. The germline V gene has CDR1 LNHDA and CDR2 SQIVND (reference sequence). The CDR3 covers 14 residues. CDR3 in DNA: TGTGCCAGTAGTCCAAGACAGTCCCACACTGAAGCTTTCTTT. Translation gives CASSPRQSHTEAFF.

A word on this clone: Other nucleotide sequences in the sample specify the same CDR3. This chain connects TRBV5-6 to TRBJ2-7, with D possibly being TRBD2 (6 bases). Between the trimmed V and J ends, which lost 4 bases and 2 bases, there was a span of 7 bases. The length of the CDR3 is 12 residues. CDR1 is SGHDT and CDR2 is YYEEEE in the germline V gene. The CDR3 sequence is CASSPGAYEQYF. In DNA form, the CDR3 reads TGTGCCAGCAGCCCGGGGGCCTACGAGCAGTACTTC. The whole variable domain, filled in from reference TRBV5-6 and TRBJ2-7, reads DAGVTQSPTHLIKTRGQQVTLRCSPKSGHDTVSWYQQALGQGPQFIFQYYEEEERQRGNFPDRFSGHQFPNYSSELNVNALLLGDSALYLCASSPGAYEQYFGPGTRLTVT.

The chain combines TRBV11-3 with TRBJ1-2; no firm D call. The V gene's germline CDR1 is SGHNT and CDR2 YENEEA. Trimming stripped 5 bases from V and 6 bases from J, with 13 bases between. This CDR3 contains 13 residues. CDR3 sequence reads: CASSPRGRDGYTF. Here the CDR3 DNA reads TGTGCCAGCAGCCCCCGTGGGCGCGATGGCTACACCTTC.